The 5 T cell receptor beta chains presented below share a single source sample, sequenced in a study of shared clonotypes between healthy human individuals. The repertoire was sequenced with immunoSEQ multiplex PCR; TCRdb's copy has only in-frame clones and lacks some. This sample has 490,000 or so clones; 79% occur once, and the top ten carry 12%. The material sequenced was PBMCs. These receptors all stem from a woman aged 40 to 50 in good health. Some clones in this sample may be carry-over from other donors' samples.

This clone was seen just once. V usage is TRBV6-5 and J usage is TRBJ2-7; 12 positions agree with TRBD2. The CDR3 totals 15 residues. The ends lost 6 bases at V and 3 bases at J; junction bases unmatched: 6. Germline V CDR1 and CDR2: MNHEY, SVGAGI. CDR3 nucleotide sequence: TGTGCCAGCAGCGCCCGACTAGCGGGAGTCTACGAGCAGTACTTC. Residues: CASSARLAGVYEQYF.

This chain uses TRBV27 with TRBJ2-2, with 16 bases matching TRBD2. Per germline, CDR1 MNHEY and CDR2 SMNVEV (reference sequence). After removal of 3 bases from V and 6 bases from J, the junction contained 4 bases not matched to a gene. This CDR3 has 17 residues. The CDR3 DNA follows: TGTGCCAGCAGTTTCCCGGGACTAGCGGGAGGGGCCGGGGAGCTGTTTTTT. It yields the protein CASSFPGLAGGAGELFF.

The V and J genes are TRBV7-9 and TRBJ2-2; D gene unclear. The ends were cut back, 3 bases at V and 2 bases at J, with 22 bases in the middle. The CDR3 extends over 19 amino acids. The germline V gene encodes CDR1 SEHNR and CDR2 FQNEAQ (reference sequence). CDR3 in amino acids: CASSFSFWQSLTNTGELFF. In DNA form, the CDR3 reads TGTGCCAGCAGCTTTTCGTTCTGGCAGTCACTTACTAACACCGGGGAGCTGTTTTTT.

The chain has TRBV2 and TRBJ1-2; D gene unclear. This CDR3 region has 13 residues. V lost 4 bases to trimming and J lost 2 bases, with 8 bases between them. In germline, CDR1 is SNHLY, CDR2 FYNNEI. The CDR3 nucleotides read TGTGCCAGCAGTGTCCCGGAGAACTATGGCTACACCTTC. Translating gives CASSVPENYGYTF.

The CDR3: CASSHRDREGEQYF. The CDR3 coding sequence is TGTGCCAGCAGCCACCGGGACAGGGAAGGCGAGCAGTACTTC. This chain connects TRBV7-9 to TRBJ2-7, with 9 bases lining up with TRBD1. Germline CDR1 SEHNR, CDR2 FQNEAQ (reference sequence). V lost 5 bases and J lost 6; bases outside the gene matches: 8. This CDR3 has 14 amino acids. The entire variable domain, with the rest obtained from reference TRBV7-9 and TRBJ2-7, is as follows: DTGVSQNPRHKITKRGQNVTFRCDPISEHNRLYWYRQTLGQGPEFLTYFQNEAQLEKSRLLSDRFSAERPKGSFSTLEIQRTEQGDSAMYLCASSHRDREGEQYFGPGTRLTVT.